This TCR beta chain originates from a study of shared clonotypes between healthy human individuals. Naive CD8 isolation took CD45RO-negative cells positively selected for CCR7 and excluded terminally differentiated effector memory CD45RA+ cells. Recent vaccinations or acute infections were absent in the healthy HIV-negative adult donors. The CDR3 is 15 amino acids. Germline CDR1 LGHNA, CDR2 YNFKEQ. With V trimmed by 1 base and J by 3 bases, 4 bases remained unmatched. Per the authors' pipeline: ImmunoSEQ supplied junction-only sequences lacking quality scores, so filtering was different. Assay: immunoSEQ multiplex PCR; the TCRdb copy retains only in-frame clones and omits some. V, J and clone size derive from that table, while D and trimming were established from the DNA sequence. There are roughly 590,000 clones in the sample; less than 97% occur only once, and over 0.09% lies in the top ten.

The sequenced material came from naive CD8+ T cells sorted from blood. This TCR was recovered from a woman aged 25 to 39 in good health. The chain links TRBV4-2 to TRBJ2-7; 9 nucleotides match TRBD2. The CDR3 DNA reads TGTGCCAGCAGCCAAGGGGCTAGCGGGAACTACGAGCAGTACTTC. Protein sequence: CASSQGASGNYEQYF.